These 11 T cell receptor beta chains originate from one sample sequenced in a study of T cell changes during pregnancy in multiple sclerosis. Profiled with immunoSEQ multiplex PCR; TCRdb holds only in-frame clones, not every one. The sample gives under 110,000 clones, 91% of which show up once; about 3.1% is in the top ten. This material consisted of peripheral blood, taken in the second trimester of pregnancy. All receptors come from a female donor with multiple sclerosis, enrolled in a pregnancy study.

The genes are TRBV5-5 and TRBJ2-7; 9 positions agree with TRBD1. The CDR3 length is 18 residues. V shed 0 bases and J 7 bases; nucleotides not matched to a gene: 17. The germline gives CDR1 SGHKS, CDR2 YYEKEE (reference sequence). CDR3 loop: CASSLEGQGFLAGEEQYF. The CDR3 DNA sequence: TGTGCCAGCAGCTTGGAGGGACAGGGATTCTTGGCGGGAGAAGAGCAGTACTTC.

CDR3 residues: CASSPLGGPGTNEQFF. The CDR3 DNA sequence: TGTGCCAGCAGCCCACTCGGGGGGCCTGGGACCAATGAGCAGTTCTTC. The chain carries TRBV7-3 and TRBJ2-1; D may be TRBD2 (7 bases). This CDR3 is built from 16 residues. Trimming stripped 5 bases from V and 6 bases from J, with 20 bases between. Per germline, CDR1 SGHTA and CDR2 FQGTGA. The full variable domain, with the rest looked up from reference TRBV7-3 and TRBJ2-1, is GAGVSQTPSNKVTEKGKYVELRCDPISGHTALYWYRQSLGQGPEFLIYFQGTGAADDSGLPNDRFFAVRPEGSVSTLKIQRTERGDSAVYLCASSPLGGPGTNEQFFGPGTRLTVL.

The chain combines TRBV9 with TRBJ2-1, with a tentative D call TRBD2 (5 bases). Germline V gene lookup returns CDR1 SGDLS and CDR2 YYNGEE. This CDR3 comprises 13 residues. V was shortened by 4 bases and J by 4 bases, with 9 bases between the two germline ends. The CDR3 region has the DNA TGTGCCAGCAGCTCCGGACTTTACAATGAGCAGTTCTTC. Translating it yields CASSSGLYNEQFF.

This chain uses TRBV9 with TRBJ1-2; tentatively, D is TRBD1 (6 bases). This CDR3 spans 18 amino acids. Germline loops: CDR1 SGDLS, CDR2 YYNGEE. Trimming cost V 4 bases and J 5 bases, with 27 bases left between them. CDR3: CASSPNDPGAGGRYGYTF. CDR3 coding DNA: TGTGCCAGCAGCCCTAATGATCCGGGTGCGGGGGGCAGGTATGGCTACACCTTC.

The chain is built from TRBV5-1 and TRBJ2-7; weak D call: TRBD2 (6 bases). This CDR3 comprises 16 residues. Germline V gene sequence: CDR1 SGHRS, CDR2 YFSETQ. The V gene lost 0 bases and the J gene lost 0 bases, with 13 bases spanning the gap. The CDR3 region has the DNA TGCGCCAGCAGCTTGGGTTTCGGGAGTGGCTCCTACGAGCAGTACTTC. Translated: CASSLGFGSGSYEQYF.

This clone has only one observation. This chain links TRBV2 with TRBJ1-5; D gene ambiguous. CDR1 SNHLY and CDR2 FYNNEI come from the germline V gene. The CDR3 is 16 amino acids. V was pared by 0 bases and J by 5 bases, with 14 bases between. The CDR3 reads CASSEALSQGDQPQHF. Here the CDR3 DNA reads TGTGCCAGCAGTGAAGCGCTTAGTCAAGGAGATCAGCCCCAGCATTTT.

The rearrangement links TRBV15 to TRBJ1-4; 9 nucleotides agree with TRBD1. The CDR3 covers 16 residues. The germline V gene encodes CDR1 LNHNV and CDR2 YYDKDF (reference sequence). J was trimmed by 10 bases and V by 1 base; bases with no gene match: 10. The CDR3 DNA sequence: TGTGCCACCAGCAGAGCACGCACAGGGGGCTTCGCAAAACTGTTTTTT. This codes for CATSRARTGGFAKLFF.

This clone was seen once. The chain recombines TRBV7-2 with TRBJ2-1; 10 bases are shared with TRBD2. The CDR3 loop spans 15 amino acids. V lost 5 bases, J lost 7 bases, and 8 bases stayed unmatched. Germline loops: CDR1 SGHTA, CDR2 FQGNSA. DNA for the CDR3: TGTGCCAGCAGCCAAGCGGGAGGGCCGGGTAATGAGCAGTTCTTC. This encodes CASSQAGGPGNEQFF.

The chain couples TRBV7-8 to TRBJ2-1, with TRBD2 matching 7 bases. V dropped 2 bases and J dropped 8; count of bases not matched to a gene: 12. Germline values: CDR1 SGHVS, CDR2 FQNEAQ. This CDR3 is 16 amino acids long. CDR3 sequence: CASSLSVGGPGDEQFF. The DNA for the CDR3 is TGTGCCAGCAGCTTATCGGTGGGAGGGCCTGGGGATGAGCAGTTCTTC.

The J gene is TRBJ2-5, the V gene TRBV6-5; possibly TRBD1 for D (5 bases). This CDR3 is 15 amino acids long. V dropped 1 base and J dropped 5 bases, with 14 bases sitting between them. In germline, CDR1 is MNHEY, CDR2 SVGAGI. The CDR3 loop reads CASSYYGQPAETQYF. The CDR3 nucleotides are TGTGCCAGCAGTTACTACGGACAACCGGCGGAGACCCAGTACTTC.

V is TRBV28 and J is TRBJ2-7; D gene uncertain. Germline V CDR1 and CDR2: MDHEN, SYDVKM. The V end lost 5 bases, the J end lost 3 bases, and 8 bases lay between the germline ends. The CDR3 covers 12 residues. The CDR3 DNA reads TGTGCCAGCAGTGGTGGGCGCTACGAGCAGTACTTC. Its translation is CASSGGRYEQYF.